One and the same sample provided the 21 T cell receptor beta chains below, sequenced in a study of molecular identifiers for immune sequencing clone quantification. TCRdb ran MiXCR on the PCR reads and lists one entry per CDR3 protein. Among roughly 40,000 distinct CDR3 sequences listed, less than 20% were seen once. The sample was naive CD8+ T cells from blood, with Jurkat cell RNA spiked in. The sample's subset: FACS-sorted CD8+CD4-CCR7+CD45RA+ naive T cells. The receptors originated from a human donor in good health. Some libraries in this study had Jurkat cell RNA spiked in.

The chain joins TRBV12-3 or TRBV12-4 to TRBJ2-7, with D perhaps matching TRBD2 (5 bases). Trimming cost V 2 bases and J 2 bases, with 13 bases left between them. CDR3 length: 15 residues. As DNA, the CDR3 is TGTGCCAGCAGTTTATCCGTTCCGCGGGCCTACGAGCAGTACTTC. It is translated as CASSLSVPRAYEQYF.

This clonotype was recorded many times. The chain combines TRBV28 with TRBJ1-2; TRBD1 might be the D (5 bases). Germline CDR1 MDHEN, CDR2 SYDVKM. The CDR3 is 13 amino acids. V lost 7 bases, J lost 3 bases, and 12 bases lay in between. The DNA for the CDR3 is TGTGCCAGCAAATCCGGGGCGGACTATGGCTACACCTTC. This encodes CASKSGADYGYTF.

The chain is built from TRBV12-3 or TRBV12-4 and TRBJ1-2, with D perhaps matching TRBD1 (6 bases). V lost 7 bases to trimming and J lost 2 bases, with 14 bases between them. The CDR3 length is 14 residues. The CDR3 loop reads CASIPWTENYGYTF. The CDR3 DNA is TGTGCCAGCATCCCATGGACAGAGAACTATGGCTACACCTTC.

A note on this clonotype: The junction and the germline gene differ at one end; a read error may be behind it. CDR3 DNA sequence: TGTGCCAGCAGCTTAGCGGCCGAGCCAGACTGG. Protein sequence: CASSLAAEPDW. The chain joins TRBV7-2 to TRBJ2-7; D remains ambiguous. This CDR3 has 11 residues. Germline values: CDR1 SGHTA, CDR2 FQGNSA. Supplemented by reference TRBV7-2 and TRBJ2-7, the full variable domain reads GAGVSQSPSNKVTEKGKDVELRCDPISGHTALYWYRQSLGQGLEFLIYFQGNSAPDKSGLPSDRFSAERTGGSVSTLTIQRTQQEDSAVYLCASSLAAEPDWGPGTRLTVT.

The V and J genes are TRBV15 and TRBJ2-7, with D unclear. The V end lost 1 base, the J end lost 5 bases, and 12 bases lay between the germline ends. Germline V gives CDR1 LNHNV, CDR2 YYDKDF (reference sequence). The CDR3 loop spans 14 amino acids. The CDR3, as DNA: TGTGCCACCAGCAGAGGAAGGGTGTCCAACGAGCAGTACTTC. Translating it yields CATSRGRVSNEQYF.

This clonotype was counted only a few times. This may be a read error: a much more frequent sequence differs by one nucleotide. The chain uses TRBV4-1 and TRBJ2-7; 10 nucleotides match TRBD1. This CDR3 contains 14 residues. V lost 4 bases and J lost 4; bases outside the gene matches: 4. The V gene's germline CDR1 is MGHRA and CDR2 YSYEKL. CDR3 amino acids: CASSPGTGAYEQYF. The CDR3 nucleotides read TGCGCCAGCAGCCCGGGGACAGGGGCATACGAGCAGTACTTC.

Comment on this clonotype: Given a much more abundant clone one base away, this may be a read error. The rearrangement joins TRBV20-1 to TRBJ2-5; no clear D gene. The CDR3 length is 14 residues. Germline assignment: CDR1 DFQATT and CDR2 SNEGSKA (reference sequence). Trimming stripped 0 bases from V and 5 bases from J, with 13 bases between. The CDR3 DNA follows: TGCAGTGCTAGAGACCCAGTGCAGGATGAGACCCAGTACTTC. Its protein is CSARDPVQDETQYF.

About this clonotype itself: A much bigger clone sits one base away, suggesting this may be a read error. The chain has TRBV19 and TRBJ1-5; perhaps TRBD1 as D (6 bases). CDR3 length: 15 amino acids. The germline V gene encodes CDR1 LNHDA and CDR2 SQIVND (reference sequence). Written as DNA, the CDR3 is TGTGCCAGTAGCTGGGGGCGAGGGAGCAATCGGCCCCAGCATTTT. Translated, it gives CASSWGRGSNRPQHF.

This clonotype was seen ten or more times. The chain has TRBV6-5 and TRBJ2-7; 7 nucleotides agree with TRBD1. Losses at the gene ends were 6 bases for V and 4 bases for J; bases not matched to a gene: 6. The CDR3 covers 13 residues. Germline loops: CDR1 MNHEY, CDR2 SVGAGI. CDR3 in amino acids: CASRGYRGYEQYF. In nucleotides, the CDR3 is TGTGCCAGCAGGGGATACAGGGGATACGAGCAGTACTTC.

The table lists this clonotype with many counts. The genes are TRBV29-1 and TRBJ1-1; 9 bases align to TRBD1. The germline V gene encodes CDR1 SQVTM and CDR2 ANQGSEA. CDR3 length: 15 residues. V lost 6 bases and J lost 0; bases outside the gene matches: 8. DNA of the CDR3: TGCAGCGTGGGGGACAGGGAGGTTATGAACACTGAAGCTTTCTTT. Its protein product is CSVGDREVMNTEAFF.

The sample holds a few counts of this clonotype. The chain carries TRBV6-2 or TRBV6-3 and TRBJ2-1; D is unresolved. V was trimmed by 6 bases and J by 10 bases, leaving 16 bases between them. Per the germline V gene, CDR1 is MNHEY and CDR2 is SVGEGT. The CDR3 is made up of 13 amino acids. CDR3 residues: CASSDYSVGEQFF. CDR3 in DNA: TGTGCCAGCAGCGATTATTCGGTCGGAGAGCAGTTCTTC.

This clonotype was seen a handful of times. The chain carries TRBV6-5 and TRBJ2-3; D possibly corresponds to TRBD2 (5 bases). CDR1 MNHEY and CDR2 SVGAGI come from the germline V gene. There are 18 residues in the CDR3. Trimming shortened V by 0 bases and J by 2 bases, and 18 bases separated the two germline ends. CDR3 residues: CASSYSSERLTYTDTQYF. In DNA, the CDR3 is TGTGCCAGCAGTTACTCGAGTGAGCGGCTTACATACACAGATACGCAGTATTTT.

This clonotype has a single count. The chain couples TRBV23-1 to TRBJ2-4; no definite D call. TRBV23-1 is an ORF, and what it does is uncertain. The CDR3 is made up of 12 amino acids. V dropped 8 bases and J dropped 0 bases, with 5 bases sitting between them. The CDR3 region is CASRTAKNIQYF. CDR3 DNA sequence: TGCGCCAGCCGTACAGCCAAAAACATTCAGTACTTC.

The chain joins TRBV7-2 to TRBJ2-3; D could derive from TRBD1 or TRBD2 (5 bases each). CDR1 and CDR2 (germline): SGHTA, FQGNSA. V was shortened by 4 bases and J by 4 bases, with 9 bases between the two germline ends. This CDR3 comprises 13 residues. Written as DNA, the CDR3 is TGTGCCAGCAGCTCTAGGGGAGCAGATACGCAGTATTTT. It is translated as CASSSRGADTQYF.

This clonotype was detected ten times or more. This chain joins TRBV3-1 and TRBJ2-5, with 7 bases matching TRBD1. With V trimmed by 3 bases and J by 2 bases, 3 bases remained unmatched. The CDR3 loop spans 14 amino acids. Germline V gives CDR1 LGHDT, CDR2 YNNKEL (reference sequence). The CDR3 nucleotides read TGTGCCAGCAGCCAGCTCAGGGGGCAAGAGACCCAGTACTTC. Amino acids: CASSQLRGQETQYF.

As regards this clonotype: A single base separates this from a much larger clone, so it may be a read error. J is TRBJ2-7 and V is TRBV5-6, with TRBD1 matching over 9 bases. The CDR3 spans 13 residues. Germline loops: CDR1 SGHDT, CDR2 YYEEEE. The CDR3 sequence: CASSSGTGYEQCF. The CDR3 nucleotides read TGTGCCAGCAGCTCAGGGACAGGGTACGAGCAGTGCTTC. Based on the CDR3 plus reference TRBV5-6 and TRBJ2-7, the full variable domain is DAGVTQSPTHLIKTRGQQVTLRCSPKSGHDTVSWYQQALGQGPQFIFQYYEEEERQRGNFPDRFSGHQFPNYSSELNVNALLLGDSALYLCASSSGTGYEQCFGPGTRLTVT.

In this sample, this clonotype turned up a few times. An end of the junction differs from the germline gene, which may be a read error. The chain employs TRBV3-1 and TRBJ2-7, with D unresolved. This CDR3 has 16 residues. Germline CDR1 LGHDT, CDR2 YNNKEL (reference sequence). The CDR3 coding sequence is TGTGTCAGCAGTCAACTCCTCGGGCCTGTTCCTTACGAGCAGTACTTC. It translates to CVSSQLLGPVPYEQYF.

This clonotype was seen more than once but under ten times. V usage is TRBV7-9 and J usage is TRBJ2-6, with a weak D call TRBD1 (5 bases). The CDR3 is 14 amino acids. Germline-derived CDR1 and CDR2 are SEHNR and FQNEAQ (reference sequence). Trimming stripped 9 bases from V and 0 bases from J, with 9 bases between. The DNA for the CDR3 is TGTGCCAGTACGGACACCTCTGGGGCCAACGTCCTGACTTTC. Protein: CASTDTSGANVLTF.

This clonotype came up once. A junction boundary mismatches the germline segment, possibly from a read error. This chain connects TRBV20-1 to TRBJ2-7; D could derive from TRBD1 or TRBD2 (6 bases each). This CDR3 comprises 14 residues. Germline CDR1 and CDR2: DFQATT and SNEGSKA (reference sequence). CDR3: CSARGGLGPYEQYF. Written as DNA, the CDR3 is TGCAGTGCGAGAGGGGGGCTAGGTCCCTACGAGCAGTACTTC.

The sample holds many counts of this clonotype. The chain recombines TRBV20-1 with TRBJ2-1; 9 bases map to TRBD1. The germline CDR1 and CDR2 sequences are DFQATT and SNEGSKA (reference sequence). The CDR3 length is 14 residues. With V trimmed by 6 bases and J by 2 bases, 5 bases remained unmatched. CDR3 bases: TGCAGTGCATCCGGGACAGGGACCTACAATGAGCAGTTCTTC. Encoded protein: CSASGTGTYNEQFF.

V gene TRBV10-3 combines with J gene TRBJ2-1, with D hard to call. Germline V lookup: CDR1 ENHRY, CDR2 SYGVKD. The CDR3 sequence is 12 residues long. V lost 0 bases, J lost 10 bases, and 7 bases lay in between. Here the CDR3 DNA reads TGTGCCATCAGTGAGTCGCTGTTGGAGCAGTTCTTC. Translated, it gives CAISESLLEQFF.